This T cell receptor (beta chain) was captured by sequencing in a study of shared T cell receptors in the human thymus. This CDR3 has 18 residues. Trimming removed 4 bases from V and 5 bases from J, with 24 bases in between. The germline V gene encodes CDR1 SGHDT and CDR2 YYEEEE. The data were produced by immunoSEQ multiplex PCR, yet TCRdb's version contains in-frame clones alone and is incomplete. The table lists hundreds of thousands of clones, about 90% of them singletons. The table lists this clone with a few counts. Another study also made use of these data, one on human thymus T cells. From that paper: It was healthy Finnish infants having corrective surgery for congenital heart defects who were the donors. Thymus tissue for the work was resected from patients undergoing corrective heart surgery. In unrelated individuals, thymic repertoires overlapped highly, according to related research.

The clonotype was recovered from a boy less than two years old with a congenital heart defect. The rearrangement joins TRBV5-6 to TRBJ2-2, with D perhaps matching TRBD1 (5 bases). Specimen: thymocytes. CDR3: CASSGGALNSSRTGELFF. CDR3 in DNA: TGTGCCAGCAGCGGTGGGGCCCTAAACAGCTCGAGGACCGGGGAGCTGTTTTTT.